A single sample is the source of the 3 T cell receptor beta chains below, sequenced in a study of human T cells and chemical hapten exposure. The time point denotes: patch test 3, about 24 weeks after DPC sensitization. Described treatment: therapeutic diphenylcyclopropenone sensitization with weekly scalp DPC. TCRdb processed the RACE reads anew with MiXCR; each CDR3 protein has one entry. The table shows 120,000 or so distinct CDR3 sequences, with around 10% occurring only once. Material: whole blood, obtained in connection with sensitization to the hapten diphenylcyclopropenone (DPC). The receptors stem from a woman aged 45-60 years with alopecia areata. Some clones in this sample may be carry-over from other donors' samples.

This chain links TRBV6-2 or TRBV6-3 with TRBJ1-1; possible D gene TRBD1, 5 bases. The ends were cut back, 4 bases at V and 5 bases at J, with 11 bases in the middle. The germline gives CDR1 MNHEY, CDR2 SVGEGT. The CDR3 runs 13 residues. In DNA, the CDR3 is TGTGCCAGCAGTTTTGGGGGGGGTACTGAAGCTTTCTTT. Translation: CASSFGGGTEAFF.

This clonotype appeared many times. V and J are TRBV28 and TRBJ2-7; D not resolved. Looked up from germline, CDR1 is MDHEN and CDR2 is SYDVKM. V lost 7 bases to trimming and J lost 2 bases, with 15 bases between them. The CDR3 has 14 residues. CDR3 nucleotide sequence: TGTGCCAGCAACCTACGGGCTCCGCCCTACGAGCAGTACTTC. It codes for CASNLRAPPYEQYF.

In this sample, this clonotype turned up a few times. J is TRBJ1-1 and V is TRBV9; the D gene is possibly TRBD1 (5 bases). Germline CDR1 and CDR2: SGDLS and YYNGEE. Trimming shortened V by 2 bases and J by 8 bases, and 16 bases separated the two germline ends. The CDR3 length is 14 residues. This CDR3 is CASSVMDTAIEAFF. The CDR3 DNA sequence: TGTGCCAGCAGCGTGATGGACACAGCCATAGAAGCTTTCTTT. Combining the CDR3 with reference TRBV9 and TRBJ1-1 gives the whole variable domain DSGVTQTPKHLITATGQRVTLRCSPRSGDLSVYWYQQSLDQGLQFLIQYYNGEERAKGNILERFSAQQFPDLHSELNLSSLELGDSALYFCASSVMDTAIEAFFGQGTRLTVV.